One sample yielded the 14 T cell receptor beta chains listed below, sequenced in a study of T-cell memory formation after mild COVID-19. TCRdb used MiXCR to reprocess the 5' RACE reads, holding one entry per CDR3 protein. The profile shows over 500,000 distinct CDR3 sequences, roughly 17% of them singletons. The specimen was PBMCs or a T cell subset sorted from them (not recorded which). Receptors originate from an adult woman who had mild COVID-19 (a few samples of this study predate the infection). Cell type and time point are not known.

This rearrangement joins TRBV11-3 to TRBJ2-7, with D possibly TRBD2 on 5 matching bases. The V end lost 5 bases, the J end lost 5 bases, and 16 bases lay between the germline ends. The CDR3 sequence is 14 residues long. CDR1 is SGHNT and CDR2 is YENEEA in the germline V gene. The chain's CDR3 is CASSPLLRVDEQYF. In DNA form, the CDR3 reads TGTGCCAGCAGCCCGCTCCTGCGGGTGGACGAGCAGTACTTC.

Here the CDR3 reads CASSLGVGSDYIYEQYF. CDR3 sequence (DNA): TGCGCCAGCAGCTTGGGTGTAGGCAGCGACTATATCTACGAGCAGTACTTC. The V call is TRBV5-1, the J call TRBJ2-7, with D tentatively TRBD2 (5 bases). The CDR3 has 17 amino acids. The V and J ends lost 0 bases and 3 bases respectively, with 19 bases between them. From germline, CDR1 is SGHRS and CDR2 YFSETQ.

The gene calls are TRBV21-1 and TRBJ2-1; TRBD1, as called in the table, went unchecked against the DNA. TRBV21-1 is a pseudogene locus. CDR3 length: 21 amino acids. In DNA, the CDR3 is TGTGCCAGCAGAGACCCTGGACAGTTAACTTCCCTCGAGTCAAGGTACAATGAGCAGTTCTTC. As protein: CASRDPGQLTSLESRYNEQFF.

This clonotype was detected a few times. CDR3 coding DNA: TGCAGTGCCTCACAGTCCTCAGATTCACCCCTCCACTTT. Amino acids: CSASQSSDSPLHF. The chain combines TRBV20-1 with TRBJ1-6; no clear D. This CDR3 is 13 amino acids long. V was cut by 6 bases and J by 8 bases, with 14 bases left in between. Germline CDR1 is DFQATT and CDR2 is SNEGSKA (reference sequence).

The chain has TRBV12-3 or TRBV12-4 and TRBJ1-6; 8 bases map to TRBD1. J lost 5 bases, V lost 6 bases, and 9 bases had no gene match. CDR3 length: 16 residues. The CDR3 protein is CASRRSQGAHNSPLHF. The CDR3 DNA follows: TGTGCCAGCAGGAGATCGCAGGGGGCGCATAATTCACCCCTCCACTTT.

V usage is TRBV2 and J usage is TRBJ1-2; 10 bases fit TRBD1. This CDR3 spans 14 amino acids. Germline V gene sequence: CDR1 SNHLY, CDR2 FYNNEI. V gave up 4 bases and J gave up 4 bases; unmatched junction bases: 3. CDR3 loop: CASSGQGAVYGYTF. In DNA form, the CDR3 reads TGTGCCAGCAGTGGACAGGGGGCTGTCTATGGCTACACCTTC.

There are many counts of this clonotype. V is TRBV3-1 and J is TRBJ2-1, with 8 bases lining up with TRBD2. V gave up 0 bases and J gave up 5 bases; unmatched junction bases: 6. CDR3 length: 16 residues. Germline V gives CDR1 LGHDT, CDR2 YNNKEL (reference sequence). The CDR3 is CASSQDGKAGDNEQFF. CDR3 nucleotide sequence: TGTGCCAGCAGCCAAGATGGAAAAGCGGGAGACAATGAGCAGTTCTTC.

The chain employs TRBV20-1 and TRBJ1-2, with 9 nucleotides matching TRBD1. V dropped 1 base and J dropped 6; count of bases not matched to a gene: 15. This CDR3 is built from 17 residues. Germline V gives CDR1 DFQATT, CDR2 SNEGSKA (reference sequence). The CDR3 protein is CSARVEWGTGIKDGYTF. CDR3 DNA sequence: TGCAGTGCTAGAGTGGAGTGGGGGACAGGGATTAAGGATGGCTACACCTTC.

This clonotype was seen more than once but under ten times. The chain employs TRBV12-3 or TRBV12-4 and TRBJ1-3, with a weak D call TRBD1 (6 bases). The CDR3 spans 15 residues. V was clipped by 6 bases and J by 0 bases, with 12 bases between them. The CDR3 DNA is TGTGCCAGCAGACCCGGACAGAACTCTGGAAACACCATATATTTT. Translation: CASRPGQNSGNTIYF.

The chain employs TRBV9 and TRBJ1-1; 7 bases fit TRBD1. The CDR3 spans 15 residues. Looked up from germline, CDR1 is SGDLS and CDR2 is YYNGEE. Trimming cost V 0 bases and J 11 bases; bases outside gene matches: 13. The CDR3 sequence: CASSVVQGTPQPAFF. The CDR3, as DNA: TGTGCCAGCAGCGTAGTACAGGGGACTCCACAACCCGCTTTCTTT.

This clonotype has just a few counts. The gene calls are TRBV7-2 and TRBJ2-3, with D possibly matching TRBD1 (6 bases). The length of the CDR3 is 13 residues. Germline CDR1 SGHTA, CDR2 FQGNSA. Trimming shortened V by 5 bases and J by 6 bases, and 12 bases separated the two germline ends. CDR3 loop: CASSLQGVDTQYF. CDR3 DNA: TGTGCCAGCAGCCTACAGGGCGTGGATACGCAGTATTTT.

This clonotype was seen a handful of times. This chain connects TRBV4-1 to TRBJ1-6, with D hard to call. Trimming left V 1 base short and J 2 bases short, with 6 bases between. The CDR3 length is 15 residues. CDR1 and CDR2 (germline): MGHRA, YSYEKL. The CDR3 reads CASSQGTAYNSPLHF. The CDR3 nucleotides are TGCGCCAGCAGCCAAGGAACGGCCTATAATTCACCCCTCCACTTT.

Only a few counts were recorded for this clonotype. The chain carries TRBV5-1 and TRBJ2-1; D perhaps matches TRBD1 (5 bases). This CDR3 has 12 amino acids. V lost 3 bases to trimming and J lost 10 bases, with 11 bases between them. The germline gives CDR1 SGHRS, CDR2 YFSETQ. CDR3 DNA: TGCGCCAGCAGCTCCCAGGGAAGGGAGCAGTTCTTC. Its protein product is CASSSQGREQFF. Full variable domain (rest looked up from reference TRBV5-1 and TRBJ2-1): KAGVTQTPRYLIKTRGQQVTLSCSPISGHRSVSWYQQTPGQGLQFLFEYFSETQRNKGNFPGRFSGRQFSNSRSEMNVSTLELGDSALYLCASSSQGREQFFGPGTRLTVL.

The chain uses TRBV5-1 and TRBJ2-7; D might be TRBD2 (5 bases). Germline V gene lookup returns CDR1 SGHRS and CDR2 YFSETQ. The CDR3 covers 15 residues. With 5 bases removed from V and 0 bases from J, the gap between germline ends came to 15 bases. The CDR3 region has the DNA TGCGCCAGCAGTCCGAGGGCTCAGAGCTCCTACGAGCAGTACTTC. It translates to CASSPRAQSSYEQYF.